These 14 T cell receptor beta chains share one sample of origin, sequenced in a study of blood T cell repertoires in COVID-19. The data were produced by immunoSEQ multiplex PCR, yet TCRdb's version contains in-frame clones alone and is incomplete. The table has 150,000 or so clones, roughly 90% seen once; the top ten hold around 3.2%. The source material was peripheral blood. These receptors originate from a man between 60 and 75 years old with active or convalescent COVID-19.

The chain combines TRBV19 with TRBJ1-3; a possible D gene is TRBD1 (6 bases). This CDR3 has 16 amino acids. CDR1 and CDR2 (germline): LNHDA, SQIVND (reference sequence). V gave up 6 bases and J gave up 9 bases, with 24 bases separating them. CDR3 amino acids: CASRQPITTGDRTIYF. The CDR3, as DNA: TGTGCCAGTAGGCAGCCGATAACGACAGGAGATCGCACCATATATTTT.

The chain carries TRBV3-1 (or the pseudogene TRBV3-2) and TRBJ1-2; D may be TRBD1 (6 bases). The CDR3 spans 12 residues. CDR1 LGHDT and CDR2 YNNKEL come from the germline V gene (reference sequence). V lost 4 bases to trimming and J lost 6 bases, with 9 bases between them. The CDR3 spells CASSPRTDGYTF. CDR3 nucleotide sequence: TGTGCCAGCAGCCCCAGGACAGATGGCTACACCTTC.

The V and J genes are TRBV7-6 and TRBJ1-1, with D unclear. In germline, CDR1 is SGHVS, CDR2 FNYEAQ. This CDR3 is built from 13 residues. The V and J ends lost 2 bases and 1 base respectively, with 5 bases between them. In DNA form, the CDR3 reads TGTGCCAGCAGCTTAACTGAGAACACTGAAGCTTTCTTT. It encodes CASSLTENTEAFF.

The chain has TRBV7-2 and TRBJ2-1, with 12 bases that match TRBD2. The V and J ends lost 4 bases and 10 bases, in that order; junction bases with no gene match: 8. Germline CDR1 reads SGHTA; CDR2 reads FQGNSA. CDR3 size: 15 residues. The CDR3 sequence: CASSSSSGGAKEQFF. The CDR3 bases are TGTGCCAGCAGCTCTTCTAGCGGGGGGGCTAAAGAGCAGTTCTTC.

In this sample, this clone turned up once. This chain links TRBV4-3 with TRBJ1-4, with 8 bases fitting TRBD1. There are 16 residues in the CDR3. J gave up 3 bases and V 0 bases, and 3 bases lay outside the gene matches. Germline CDR1 LGHNA, CDR2 YSLEER. The CDR3 is CASSQEGGQANEKLFF. DNA for the CDR3: TGCGCCAGCAGCCAAGAGGGGGGACAGGCTAATGAAAAACTGTTTTTT.

The genes are TRBV25-1 and TRBJ1-2, with a weak D call TRBD1 (5 bases). CDR1 is MGHDK, CDR2 SYGVNS, per germline. The CDR3 runs 15 residues. Trimming stripped 8 bases from V and 4 bases from J, with 20 bases between. The CDR3 nucleotides are TGTGCCAGCCCTACCTCGACGGGGGAACGCTATGGCTACACCTTC. This gives the protein CASPTSTGERYGYTF.

This chain uses TRBV21-1 with TRBJ1-5. TRBV21-1 is a pseudogene segment. The CDR3 spans 21 residues. The CDR3 region has the DNA TGTGCCAGCAACCCCGGGAGGGACACCAACAATTTAACTTCACGGGGTCAGCCCCAGCATTTT. Its translation is CASNPGRDTNNLTSRGQPQHF.

The chain uses TRBV5-1 and TRBJ2-1; TRBD1 aligns across 7 bases. Trimming took 2 bases from V and 4 from J; bases not matched to a gene: 6. Germline CDR1 and CDR2: SGHRS and YFSETQ. The length of the CDR3 is 15 residues. In DNA form, the CDR3 reads TGCGCCAGCAGCTTTACGGGACAGCTTTACAATGAGCAGTTCTTC. This sequence encodes CASSFTGQLYNEQFF.

The rearrangement uses TRBV27 and TRBJ1-5, with D unclear. Per germline, CDR1 MNHEY and CDR2 SMNVEV (reference sequence). V dropped 6 bases and J dropped 0 bases, with 9 bases sitting between them. The CDR3 sequence is 14 residues long. The CDR3 loop is CASRAGYSNQPQHF. CDR3 DNA sequence: TGTGCCAGCAGGGCGGGATATAGCAATCAGCCCCAGCATTTT.

This rearrangement joins TRBV18 to TRBJ1-1; TRBD1 is a possible D gene (5 bases). Trimming took 2 bases from V and 0 from J, leaving 10 bases between them. The CDR3 is 15 amino acids. Germline V lookup: CDR1 KGHSH, CDR2 LQKENI. This chain's CDR3 is CASSPGQGMNTEAFF. The CDR3 DNA follows: TGTGCCAGCTCACCAGGGCAGGGTATGAACACTGAAGCTTTCTTT.

The CDR3 region is CASSLSGQGTDTQYF. The CDR3 coding sequence is TGTGCCAGCTCACTTTCGGGACAGGGCACAGATACGCAGTATTTT. The V call is TRBV18, the J call TRBJ2-3, with 8 bases identical to TRBD1. The CDR3 runs 15 residues. Germline V gene data show CDR1 as KGHSH and CDR2 as LQKENI. The ends lost 4 bases at V and 1 base at J; junction bases unmatched: 4. The entire variable domain, with the rest obtained from reference TRBV18 and TRBJ2-3, is as follows: NAGVMQNPRHLVRRRGQEARLRCSPMKGHSHVYWYRQLPEEGLKFMVYLQKENIIDESGMPKERFSAEFPKEGPSILRIQQVVRGDSAAYFCASSLSGQGTDTQYFGPGTRLTVL.

The V gene is TRBV5-1, the J gene TRBJ2-4, with TRBD2 identical over 14 bases. V dropped 4 bases and J dropped 5; count of bases not matched to a gene: 8. Looked up from germline, CDR1 is SGHRS and CDR2 is YFSETQ. The length of the CDR3 is 17 residues. CDR3 in DNA: TGCGCCAGCAGCCCCCGACTAGCGGGAGGGCCTGAAAACATTCAGTACTTC. Translated: CASSPRLAGGPENIQYF.

This chain joins TRBV6-4 and TRBJ2-3; 9 bases match TRBD2. The CDR3 is made up of 16 amino acids. V was pared by 6 bases and J by 2 bases, with 9 bases of the junction left unmatched. Germline CDR1 and CDR2: MRHNA and SNTAGT. The CDR3 is CASRGCLAGDTDTQYF. The CDR3, as DNA: TGTGCCAGCAGAGGGTGTTTAGCGGGGGACACAGATACGCAGTATTTT.

This clone was detected many times. The chain recombines TRBV10-3 with TRBJ1-3; TRBD1 might be the D (5 bases). The V gene lost 4 bases and the J gene lost 7 bases, with 11 bases spanning the gap. This CDR3 region has 13 residues. CDR1 and CDR2 (germline): ENHRY, SYGVKD. The DNA for the CDR3 is TGTGCCATCAGTGGCGCCCGGGGGAACACCATATATTTT. Translating gives CAISGARGNTIYF.